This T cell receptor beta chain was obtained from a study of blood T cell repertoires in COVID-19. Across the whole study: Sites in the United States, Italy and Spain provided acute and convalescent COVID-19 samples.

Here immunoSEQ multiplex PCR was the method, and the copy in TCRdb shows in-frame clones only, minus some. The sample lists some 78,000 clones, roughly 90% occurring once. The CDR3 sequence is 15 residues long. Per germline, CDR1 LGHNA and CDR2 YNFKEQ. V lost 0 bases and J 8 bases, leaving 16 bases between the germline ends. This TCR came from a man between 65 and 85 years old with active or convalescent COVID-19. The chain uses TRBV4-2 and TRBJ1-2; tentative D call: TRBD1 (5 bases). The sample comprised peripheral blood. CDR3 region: CASSQDRGGVGGYTF. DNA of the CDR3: TGTGCCAGCAGCCAAGATCGTGGAGGGGTGGGCGGCTACACCTTC.